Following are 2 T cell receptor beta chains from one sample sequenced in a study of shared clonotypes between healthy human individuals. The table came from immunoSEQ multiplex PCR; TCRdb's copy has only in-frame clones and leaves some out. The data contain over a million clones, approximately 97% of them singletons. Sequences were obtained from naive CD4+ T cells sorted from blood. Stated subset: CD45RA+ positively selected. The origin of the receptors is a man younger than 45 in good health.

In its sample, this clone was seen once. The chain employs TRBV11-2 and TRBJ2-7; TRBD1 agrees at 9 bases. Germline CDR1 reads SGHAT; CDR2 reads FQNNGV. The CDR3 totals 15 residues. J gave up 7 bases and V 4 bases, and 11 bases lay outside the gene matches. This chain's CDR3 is CASSSTRDREMEQYF. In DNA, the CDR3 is TGTGCCAGCAGCTCAACCCGGGACAGGGAGATGGAGCAGTACTTC.

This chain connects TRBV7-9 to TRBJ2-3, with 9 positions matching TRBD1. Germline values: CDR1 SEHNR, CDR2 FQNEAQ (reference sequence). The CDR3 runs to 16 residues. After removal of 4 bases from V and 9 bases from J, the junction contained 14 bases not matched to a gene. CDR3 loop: CASSSLPSQGAHTQYF. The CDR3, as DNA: TGTGCCAGCAGCTCACTCCCCTCACAGGGGGCGCACACGCAGTATTTT.